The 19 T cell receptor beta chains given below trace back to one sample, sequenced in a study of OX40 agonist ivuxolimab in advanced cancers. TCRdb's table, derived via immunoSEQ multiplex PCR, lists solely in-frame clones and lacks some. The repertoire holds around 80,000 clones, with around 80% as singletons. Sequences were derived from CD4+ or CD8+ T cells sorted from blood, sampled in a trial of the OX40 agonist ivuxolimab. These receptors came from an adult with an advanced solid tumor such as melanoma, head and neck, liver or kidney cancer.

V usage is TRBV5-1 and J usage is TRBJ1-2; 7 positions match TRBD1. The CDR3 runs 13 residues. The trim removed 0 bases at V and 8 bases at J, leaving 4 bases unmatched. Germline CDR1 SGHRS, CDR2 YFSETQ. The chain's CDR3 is CASSLVEGGGYTF. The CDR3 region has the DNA TGCGCCAGCAGCTTGGTTGAAGGGGGCGGCTACACCTTC.

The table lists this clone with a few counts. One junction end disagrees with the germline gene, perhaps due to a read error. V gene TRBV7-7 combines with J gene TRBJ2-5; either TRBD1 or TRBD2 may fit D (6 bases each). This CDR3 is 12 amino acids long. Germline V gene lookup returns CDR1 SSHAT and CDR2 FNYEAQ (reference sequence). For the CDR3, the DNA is TGTGCTAGCAGTTTCGAGGGGGGAACCCAGTACTTC. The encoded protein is CASSFEGGTQYF. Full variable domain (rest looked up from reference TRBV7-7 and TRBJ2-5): GAGVSQSPRYKVTKRGQDVTLRCDPISSHATLYWYQQALGQGPEFLTYFNYEAQPDKSGLPSDRFSAERPEGSISTLTIQRTEQRDSAMYRCASSFEGGTQYFGPGTRLLVL.

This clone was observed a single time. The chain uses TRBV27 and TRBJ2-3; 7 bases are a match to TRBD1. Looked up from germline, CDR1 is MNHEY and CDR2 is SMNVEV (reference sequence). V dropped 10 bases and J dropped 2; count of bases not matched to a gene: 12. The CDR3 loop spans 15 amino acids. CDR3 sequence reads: CATSGQLGHTDTQYF. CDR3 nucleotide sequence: TGTGCCACCTCGGGACAGCTAGGACACACAGATACGCAGTATTTT.

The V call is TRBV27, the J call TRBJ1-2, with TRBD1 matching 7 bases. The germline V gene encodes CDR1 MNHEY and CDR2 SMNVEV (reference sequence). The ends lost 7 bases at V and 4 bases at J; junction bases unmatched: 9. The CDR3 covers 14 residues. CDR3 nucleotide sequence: TGTGCCAGCAAAAAAACCGACAGGGCCTATGGCTACACCTTC. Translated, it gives CASKKTDRAYGYTF.

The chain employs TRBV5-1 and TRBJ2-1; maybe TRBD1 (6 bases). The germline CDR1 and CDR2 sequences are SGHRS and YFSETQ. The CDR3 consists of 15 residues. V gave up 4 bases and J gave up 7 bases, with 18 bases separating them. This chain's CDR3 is CASSRDITGRNEQFF. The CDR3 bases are TGCGCCAGCAGCAGGGACATTACAGGGAGAAATGAGCAGTTCTTC.

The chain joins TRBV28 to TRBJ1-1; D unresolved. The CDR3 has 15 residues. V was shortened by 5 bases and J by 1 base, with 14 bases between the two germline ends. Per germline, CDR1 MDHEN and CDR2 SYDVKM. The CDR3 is CASSRHRGGNTEAFF. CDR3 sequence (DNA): TGTGCCAGCAGTCGACATAGAGGCGGGAACACTGAAGCTTTCTTT.

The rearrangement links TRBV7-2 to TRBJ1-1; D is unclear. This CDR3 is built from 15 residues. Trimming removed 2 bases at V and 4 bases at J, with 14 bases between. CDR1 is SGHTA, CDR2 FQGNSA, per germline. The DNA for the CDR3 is TGTGCCAGCAGCTTATATAGGAAGGGCTCCACTGAAGCTTTCTTT. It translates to CASSLYRKGSTEAFF.

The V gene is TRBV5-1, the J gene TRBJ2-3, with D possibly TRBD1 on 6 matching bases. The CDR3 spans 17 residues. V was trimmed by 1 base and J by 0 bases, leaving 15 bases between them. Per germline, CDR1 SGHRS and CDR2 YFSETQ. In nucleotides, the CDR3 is TGCGCCAGCAGCTTGTCGGGACAACATTCTAGCACAGATACGCAGTATTTT. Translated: CASSLSGQHSSTDTQYF.

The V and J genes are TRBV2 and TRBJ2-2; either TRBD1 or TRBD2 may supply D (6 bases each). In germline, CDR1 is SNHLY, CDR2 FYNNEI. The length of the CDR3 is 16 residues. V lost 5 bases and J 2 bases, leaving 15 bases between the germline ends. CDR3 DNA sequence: TGTGCCAGCAGTAGACTAGGGGGGCCCAACACCGGGGAGCTGTTTTTT. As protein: CASSRLGGPNTGELFF.

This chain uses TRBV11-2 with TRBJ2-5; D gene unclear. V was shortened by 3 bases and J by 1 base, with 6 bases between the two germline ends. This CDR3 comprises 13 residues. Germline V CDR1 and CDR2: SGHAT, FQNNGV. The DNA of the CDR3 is TGTGCCAGCAGCTTTCAAATCCAAGAGACCCAGTACTTC. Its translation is CASSFQIQETQYF.

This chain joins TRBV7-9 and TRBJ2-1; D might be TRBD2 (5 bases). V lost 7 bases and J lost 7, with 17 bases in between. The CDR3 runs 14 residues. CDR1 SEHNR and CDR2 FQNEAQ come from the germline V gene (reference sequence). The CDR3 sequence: CASTLGGSKNEQFF. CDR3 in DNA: TGTGCCAGCACCCTCGGAGGTAGCAAGAATGAGCAGTTCTTC.

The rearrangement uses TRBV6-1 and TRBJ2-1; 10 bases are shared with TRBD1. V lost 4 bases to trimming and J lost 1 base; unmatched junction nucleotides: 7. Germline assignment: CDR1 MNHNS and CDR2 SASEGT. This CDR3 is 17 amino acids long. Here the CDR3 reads CASSGQGALGSYNEQFF. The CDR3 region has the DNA TGTGCCAGCAGTGGACAGGGGGCGCTGGGGTCCTACAATGAGCAGTTCTTC.

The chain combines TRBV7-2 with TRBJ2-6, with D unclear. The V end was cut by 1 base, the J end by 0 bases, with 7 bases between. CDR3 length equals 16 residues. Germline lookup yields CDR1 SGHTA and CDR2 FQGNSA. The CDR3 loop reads CASSLGANSGANVLTF. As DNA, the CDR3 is TGTGCCAGCAGCTTAGGGGCCAACTCTGGGGCCAACGTCCTGACTTTC. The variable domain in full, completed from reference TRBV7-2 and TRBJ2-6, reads GAGVSQSPSNKVTEKGKDVELRCDPISGHTALYWYRQSLGQGLEFLIYFQGNSAPDKSGLPSDRFSAERTGGSVSTLTIQRTQQEDSAVYLCASSLGANSGANVLTFGAGSRLTVL.

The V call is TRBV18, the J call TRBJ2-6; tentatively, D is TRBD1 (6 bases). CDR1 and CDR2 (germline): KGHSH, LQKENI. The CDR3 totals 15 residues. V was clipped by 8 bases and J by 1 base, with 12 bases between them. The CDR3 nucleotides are TGTGCCAGCGTCACGACAGGTTCTGGGGCCAACGTCCTGACTTTC. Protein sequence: CASVTTGSGANVLTF.

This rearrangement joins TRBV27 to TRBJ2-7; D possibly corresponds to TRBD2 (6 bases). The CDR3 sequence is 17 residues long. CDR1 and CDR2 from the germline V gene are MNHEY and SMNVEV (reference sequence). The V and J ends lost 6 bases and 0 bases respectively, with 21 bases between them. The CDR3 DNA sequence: TGTGCCAGCAGCCCATTTGACCTAGCGAGGAGCTCCTACGAGCAGTACTTC. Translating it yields CASSPFDLARSSYEQYF.

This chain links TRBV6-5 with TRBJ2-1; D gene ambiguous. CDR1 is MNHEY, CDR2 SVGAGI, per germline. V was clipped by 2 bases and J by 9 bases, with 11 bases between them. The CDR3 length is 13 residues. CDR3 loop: CASSYNQAGEQFF. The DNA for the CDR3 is TGTGCCAGCAGTTACAACCAGGCCGGTGAGCAGTTCTTC.

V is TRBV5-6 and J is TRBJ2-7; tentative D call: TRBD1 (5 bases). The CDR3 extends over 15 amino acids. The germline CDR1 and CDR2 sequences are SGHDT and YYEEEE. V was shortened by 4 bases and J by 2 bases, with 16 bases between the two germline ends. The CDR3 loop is CASSRRQIPAYEQYV. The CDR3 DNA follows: TGTGCCAGCAGCCGCAGACAGATACCAGCCTACGAGCAGTACGTC.

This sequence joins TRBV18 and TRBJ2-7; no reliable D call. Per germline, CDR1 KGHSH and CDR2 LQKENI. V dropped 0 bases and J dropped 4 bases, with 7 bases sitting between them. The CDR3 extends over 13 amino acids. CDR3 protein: CASSPPGPYEQYF. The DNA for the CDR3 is TGTGCCAGCTCACCACCTGGTCCTTACGAGCAGTACTTC. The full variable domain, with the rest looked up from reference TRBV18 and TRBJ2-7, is NAGVMQNPRHLVRRRGQEARLRCSPMKGHSHVYWYRQLPEEGLKFMVYLQKENIIDESGMPKERFSAEFPKEGPSILRIQQVVRGDSAAYFCASSPPGPYEQYFGPGTRLTVT.

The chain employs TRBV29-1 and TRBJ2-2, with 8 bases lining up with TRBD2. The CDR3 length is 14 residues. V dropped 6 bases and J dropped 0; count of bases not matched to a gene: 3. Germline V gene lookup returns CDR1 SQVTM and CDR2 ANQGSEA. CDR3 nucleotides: TGCAGCGTACATAGCGGGGCGAACACCGGGGAGCTGTTTTTT. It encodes CSVHSGANTGELFF.